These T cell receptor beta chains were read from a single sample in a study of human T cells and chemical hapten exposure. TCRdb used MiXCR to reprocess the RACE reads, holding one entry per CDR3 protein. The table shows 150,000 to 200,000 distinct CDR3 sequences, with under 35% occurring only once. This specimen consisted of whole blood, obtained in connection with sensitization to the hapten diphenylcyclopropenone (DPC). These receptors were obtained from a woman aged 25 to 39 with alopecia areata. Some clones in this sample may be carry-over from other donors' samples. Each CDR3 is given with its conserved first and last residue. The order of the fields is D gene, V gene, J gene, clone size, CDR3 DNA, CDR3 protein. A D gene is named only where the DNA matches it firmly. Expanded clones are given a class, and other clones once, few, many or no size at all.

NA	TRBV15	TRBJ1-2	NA	TGTGCCACCAGCAGAGATCTCGAGTTCCATGGCTACACCTTC	CATSRDLEFHGYTF
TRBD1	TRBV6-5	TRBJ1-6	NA	TGTGCCAGCAGTTACTCGGGACAGGGGACTCCGAATTCACCCCTCCACTTT	CASSYSGQGTPNSPLHF
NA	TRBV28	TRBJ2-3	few	TGTGCCAGCAGTTTGGTCCAGGGCGGCACAGATACGCAGTATTTT	CASSLVQGGTDTQYF
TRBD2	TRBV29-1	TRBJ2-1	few	TGCAGCGTGTCCCCACTAGCGGGCAATTACAATGAGCAGTTCTTC	CSVSPLAGNYNEQFF
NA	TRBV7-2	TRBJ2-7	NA	TGTGCCAGCAGCTCCTACAACTACGAGCAGTACTTC	CASSSYNYEQYF
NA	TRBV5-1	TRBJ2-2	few	TGCGCCAGCAGCTGGGCGGACACCGGGGAGCTGTTTTTT	CASSWADTGELFF
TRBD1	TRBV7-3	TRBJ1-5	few	TGTGCCAGCAGCTTAGACAGGGGGTCGGCCCAGCATTTT	CASSLDRGSAQHF
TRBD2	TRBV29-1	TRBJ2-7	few	TGCAGCGTTGATAGCGGGGTGAACTCCTACGAGCAGTACTTC	CSVDSGVNSYEQYF
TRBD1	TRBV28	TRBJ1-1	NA	TGTGCCAGCAGTTCCAACAGGGGGCGAATGAACACTGAAACTTTCTTT	CASSSNRGRMNTETFF
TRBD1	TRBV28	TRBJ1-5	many	TGTGCCAGCAGTTTTACAGGGGATGGGCAGCCCCAGCATTTT	CASSFTGDGQPQHF
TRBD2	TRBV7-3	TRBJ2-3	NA	TGTGCCAGCAGCTTAATGGGGACTAGCGGGGGACGCACAGATACGCAGTATTTT	CASSLMGTSGGRTDTQYF
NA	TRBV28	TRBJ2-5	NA	TGTGCCAGCAGTTCGGGGCCGGTGACCCAGTACTTC	CASSSGPVTQYF
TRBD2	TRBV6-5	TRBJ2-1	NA	TGTGCCAGCAGTCCCACTAGCGGGGGGGCGGATGAGCAGTTCTTC	CASSPTSGGADEQFF
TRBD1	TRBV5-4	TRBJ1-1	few	TGTGCCAGCAGACCTTGGACAGGGGGAACGGCGAGAGCTTTCTTT	CASRPWTGGTARAFF
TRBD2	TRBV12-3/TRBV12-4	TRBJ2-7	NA	TGTGCCAGCAGTTCACAACCACTAGCGGGGGTAGGGGAGCAGTACTTC	CASSSQPLAGVGEQYF
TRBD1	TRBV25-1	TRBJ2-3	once	TGTGCCAGCGCGGACAGGGGGCCGACAGATACGCAGTATTTT	CASADRGPTDTQYF
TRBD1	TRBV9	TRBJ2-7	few	TGTGCCAGCAGCGTGGGACAGGGGAGGGAGCAGTACTTC	CASSVGQGREQYF